This T cell receptor beta chain came from a study of shared clonotypes between healthy human individuals. Notes on the study in general: Across a handful of donors, naive CD4 shared roughly 5.2%, naive CD8 3% to 3.5%, memory CD4 about 2.5%, memory CD8 0.4% to 0.5%.

As concerns this clone: Its target is not known.

Trimming left V 2 bases short and J 1 base short, with 14 bases between. CDR1 and CDR2 (germline): MNHEY, SVGAGI. The CDR3 covers 16 residues. Using immunoSEQ multiplex PCR, the repertoire was profiled, and TCRdb retains in-frame clones only, with some absent. The sample contains about 2.4 million clones, more than 90% of which appear only once. The chain is built from TRBV6-5 and TRBJ1-1; the D is unclear. This TCR derives from a man younger than 30 in good health. Sequencing was done on a sample of naive CD4+ T cells sorted from blood. Subset denoted: CD45RA+ positively selected. In DNA, the CDR3 is TGTGCCAGCAGTTACGGAAGGTGGACGGCGAACACTGAAGCTTTCTTT. Amino acid sequence: CASSYGRWTANTEAFF.